This entry lists 2 T cell receptor beta chains sequenced from one sample in a study of blood T cell repertoires in COVID-19. Generated by immunoSEQ multiplex PCR, the TCRdb table keeps only in-frame clones and is missing some. The table shows about 180,000 clones, with roughly 85% occurring only once. Input material: PBMCs or T cells enriched from blood (not recorded which). Receptor source: a man aged 35 to 55 who had recovered from COVID-19.

In its sample, this clone was seen a few times. This chain links TRBV7-8 with TRBJ2-3; the D is unclear. The CDR3 totals 14 residues. CDR1 is SGHVS and CDR2 is FQNEAQ in the germline V gene. The V end lost 5 bases, the J end lost 6 bases, and 15 bases lay between the germline ends. The CDR3 nucleotides read TGTGCCAGCAGCCGCCAACCTGGGCTCGATACGCAGTATTTT. It translates to CASSRQPGLDTQYF.

The chain recombines TRBV7-2 with TRBJ1-6; TRBD1 agrees at 9 bases. This CDR3 has 15 amino acids. The J segment lost 5 bases and the V segment lost 5 bases, leaving 4 bases of the junction unmatched. Germline CDR1 reads SGHTA; CDR2 reads FQGNSA. DNA of the CDR3: TGTGCCAGCAGCCCTCGGACAGGGGATAATTCACCCCTCCACTTT. Its translation: CASSPRTGDNSPLHF.